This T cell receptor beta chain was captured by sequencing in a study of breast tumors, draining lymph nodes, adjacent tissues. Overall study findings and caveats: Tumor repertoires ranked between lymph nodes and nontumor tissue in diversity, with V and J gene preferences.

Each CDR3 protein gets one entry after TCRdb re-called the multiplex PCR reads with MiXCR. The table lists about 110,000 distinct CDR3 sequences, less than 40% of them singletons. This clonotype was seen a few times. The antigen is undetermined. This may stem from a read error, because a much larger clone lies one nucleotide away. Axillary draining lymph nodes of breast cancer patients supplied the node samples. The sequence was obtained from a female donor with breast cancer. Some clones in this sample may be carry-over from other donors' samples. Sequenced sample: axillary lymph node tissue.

CDR3 residues: CASSLQGDPEQFF. The CDR3 DNA follows: TGTGCCAGCAGCTTACAGGGCGATCCGGAGCAGTTCTTC. V and J are TRBV11-3 and TRBJ2-1; tentatively, D is TRBD1 (5 bases). Trimming stripped 2 bases from V and 10 bases from J, with 12 bases between. The CDR3 spans 13 residues. Looked up from germline, CDR1 is SGHNT and CDR2 is YENEEA.